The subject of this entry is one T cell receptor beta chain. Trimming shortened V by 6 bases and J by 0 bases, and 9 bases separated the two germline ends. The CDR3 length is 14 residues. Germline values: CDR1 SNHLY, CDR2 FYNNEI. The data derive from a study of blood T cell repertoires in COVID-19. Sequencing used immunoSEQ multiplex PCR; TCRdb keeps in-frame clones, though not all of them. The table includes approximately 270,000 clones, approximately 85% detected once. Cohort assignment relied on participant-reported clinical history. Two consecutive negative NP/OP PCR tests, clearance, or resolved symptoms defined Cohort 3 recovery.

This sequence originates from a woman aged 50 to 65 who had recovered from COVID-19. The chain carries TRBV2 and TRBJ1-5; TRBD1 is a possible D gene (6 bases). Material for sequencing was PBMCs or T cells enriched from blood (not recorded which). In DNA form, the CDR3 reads TGTGCCAGCAGCACAGGGACTAGCAATCAGCCCCAGCATTTT. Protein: CASSTGTSNQPQHF.